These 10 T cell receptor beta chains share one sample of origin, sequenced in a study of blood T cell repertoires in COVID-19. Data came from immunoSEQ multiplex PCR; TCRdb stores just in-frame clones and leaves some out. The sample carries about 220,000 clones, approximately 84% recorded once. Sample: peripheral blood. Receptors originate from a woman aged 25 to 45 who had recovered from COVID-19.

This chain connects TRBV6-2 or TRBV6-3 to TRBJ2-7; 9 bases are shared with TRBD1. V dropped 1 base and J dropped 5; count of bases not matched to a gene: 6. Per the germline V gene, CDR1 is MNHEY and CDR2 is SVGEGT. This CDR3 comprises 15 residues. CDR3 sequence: CASSYWGTGSNEQYF. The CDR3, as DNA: TGTGCCAGCAGTTACTGGGGGACAGGGTCCAACGAGCAGTACTTC.

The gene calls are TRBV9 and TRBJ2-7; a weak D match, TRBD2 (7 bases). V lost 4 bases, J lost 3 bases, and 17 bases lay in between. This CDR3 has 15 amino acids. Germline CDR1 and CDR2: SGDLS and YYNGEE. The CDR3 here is CASSQGLGGIYEQYF. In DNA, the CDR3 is TGTGCCAGCAGCCAAGGACTAGGGGGTATCTACGAGCAGTACTTC. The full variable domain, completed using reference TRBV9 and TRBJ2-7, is DSGVTQTPKHLITATGQRVTLRCSPRSGDLSVYWYQQSLDQGLQFLIQYYNGEERAKGNILERFSAQQFPDLHSELNLSSLELGDSALYFCASSQGLGGIYEQYFGPGTRLTVT.

The CDR3 DNA reads as TGTGCCAGCAGTTTGGAGGGACAGGGGGAGTACGGAAAACTGTTTTTT. Translated: CASSLEGQGEYGKLFF. The chain joins TRBV28 to TRBJ1-4, with 11 bases that match TRBD1. Trimming took 3 bases from V and 10 from J; bases not matched to a gene: 10. Germline V CDR1 and CDR2: MDHEN, SYDVKM. The CDR3 loop spans 16 amino acids.

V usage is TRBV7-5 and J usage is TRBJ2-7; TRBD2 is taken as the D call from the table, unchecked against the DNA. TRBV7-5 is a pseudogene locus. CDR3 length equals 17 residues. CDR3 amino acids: CVRSPSTGLEVSYEQYF. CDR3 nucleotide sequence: TGTGTCAGAAGCCCGAGCACCGGACTAGAAGTTTCCTACGAGCAGTACTTC.

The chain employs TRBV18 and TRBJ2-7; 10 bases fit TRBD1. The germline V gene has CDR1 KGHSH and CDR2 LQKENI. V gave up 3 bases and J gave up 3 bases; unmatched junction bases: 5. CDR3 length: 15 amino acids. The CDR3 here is CASSPGQGGYYEQYF. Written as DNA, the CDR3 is TGTGCCAGCTCACCTGGACAGGGGGGCTACTACGAGCAGTACTTC.

The CDR3 region is CASSEMWMGAGAFF. CDR3 nucleotide sequence: TGTGCCAGCAGTGAAATGTGGATGGGGGCGGGAGCTTTCTTT. V usage is TRBV6-1 and J usage is TRBJ1-1; D may be TRBD1 (6 bases). V was pared by 2 bases and J by 10 bases, with 17 bases between. Germline V CDR1 and CDR2: MNHNS, SASEGT. The CDR3 extends over 14 amino acids.

DNA for the CDR3: TGTGCCAGCAGCCAAGAGCAGGGGGCAAACACTGAAGCTTTCTTT. This gives the protein CASSQEQGANTEAFF. The V gene is TRBV4-2, the J gene TRBJ1-1; TRBD1 matches 8 bases. Germline V gene lookup returns CDR1 LGHNA and CDR2 YNFKEQ. This CDR3 is 15 amino acids long. V shed 0 bases and J 2 bases; nucleotides not matched to a gene: 2.

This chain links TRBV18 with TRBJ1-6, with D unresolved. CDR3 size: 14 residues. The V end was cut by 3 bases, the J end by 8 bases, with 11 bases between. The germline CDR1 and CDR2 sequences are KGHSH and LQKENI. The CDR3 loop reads CASSPGQVDSPLHF. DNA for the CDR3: TGTGCCAGCTCACCGGGTCAGGTAGATTCACCCCTCCACTTT. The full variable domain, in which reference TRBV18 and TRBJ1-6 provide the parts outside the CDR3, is NAGVMQNPRHLVRRRGQEARLRCSPMKGHSHVYWYRQLPEEGLKFMVYLQKENIIDESGMPKERFSAEFPKEGPSILRIQQVVRGDSAAYFCASSPGQVDSPLHFGNGTRLTVT.

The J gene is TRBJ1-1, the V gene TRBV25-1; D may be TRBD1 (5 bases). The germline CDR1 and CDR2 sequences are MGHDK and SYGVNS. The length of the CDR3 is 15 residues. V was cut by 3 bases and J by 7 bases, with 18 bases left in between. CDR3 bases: TGTGCCAGCAGTGATTCTCAGGCGGGGGGTAGTGAAGCTTTCTTT. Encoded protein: CASSDSQAGGSEAFF.

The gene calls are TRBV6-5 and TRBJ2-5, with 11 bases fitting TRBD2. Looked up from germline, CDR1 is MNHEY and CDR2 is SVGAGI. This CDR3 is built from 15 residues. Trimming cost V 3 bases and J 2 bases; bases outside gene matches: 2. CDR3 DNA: TGTGCCAGCAGTTATAGCGGGAGGGTACAAGAGACCCAGTACTTC. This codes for CASSYSGRVQETQYF.